The 4 T cell receptor beta chains presented below share a single source sample, sequenced in a study of blood T cell repertoires in COVID-19. Measured with immunoSEQ multiplex PCR; TCRdb has only the in-frame clones, and not every one. In the table there are 90,000 to 120,000 clones, roughly 88% of which are singletons. The sample comprised peripheral blood. The receptors stem from a woman aged 60-70 years with acute or convalescent COVID-19.

The chain uses TRBV11-2 and TRBJ1-1; no clear D. V shed 5 bases and J shed 5 bases, with 12 bases lying between them. Per the germline V gene, CDR1 is SGHAT and CDR2 is FQNNGV. The CDR3 has 13 amino acids. CDR3 in amino acids: CASSPRGGTEAFF. The CDR3, as DNA: TGTGCCAGCAGCCCCCGGGGAGGGACTGAAGCTTTCTTT.

The sample holds one count of this clone. This chain joins TRBV11-3 and TRBJ2-1; 13 nucleotides match TRBD2. This CDR3 has 17 amino acids. V gave up 2 bases and J gave up 7 bases; unmatched junction bases: 8. CDR1 and CDR2 from the germline V gene are SGHNT and YENEEA. CDR3 coding DNA: TGTGCCAGCAGCTTAACTAGCGGGAGGGCCGGGCGGAATGAGCAGTTCTTC. Translation gives CASSLTSGRAGRNEQFF.

This clone was recorded only once. The chain joins TRBV15 to TRBJ1-5; perhaps TRBD1 as D (6 bases). The V end was cut by 1 base, the J end by 2 bases, with 12 bases between. The CDR3 contains 16 residues. The germline gives CDR1 LNHNV, CDR2 YYDKDF (reference sequence). CDR3 nucleotide sequence: TGTGCCACCAGCAGAGGAGGGGGGGCGGGCAATCAGCCCCAGCATTTT. This gives the protein CATSRGGGAGNQPQHF.

This chain joins TRBV6-5 and TRBJ1-6, with D perhaps TRBD1 (6 bases). CDR1 and CDR2 (germline): MNHEY, SVGAGI. The V gene lost 6 bases and the J gene lost 11 bases, with 20 bases spanning the gap. The CDR3 runs 15 residues. CDR3 region: CASSPYLGTSPPLHF. The CDR3 bases are TGTGCCAGCAGCCCCTACCTGGGGACATCACCACCCCTCCACTTT.